Listed below are T cell receptor beta chains from one sample, sequenced in a study of radiation and T cells in renal cell carcinoma. Clones were read by immunoSEQ multiplex PCR, and TCRdb kept only the in-frame ones, dropping some. The table records fewer than 200,000 clones, around 90% of them present only once. This material consisted of blood, taken from a patient whose treatment included radiotherapy and nephrectomy. The receptor source for this set is a woman aged 50 to 60 with renal cell carcinoma. Each CDR3 is given with its conserved first and last residue. D genes are given only for firm matches. Size is stated for part of the rows, as once, few or many counts, or as a class when the clone is expanded.

j_gene,abundance,d_gene,v_gene,CDR3aa,CDR3nt
TRBJ1-5,once,NA,TRBV18,CASSPLEYQPQHF,TGTGCCAGCTCACCCCTGGAGTATCAGCCCCAGCATTTT
TRBJ1-6,few,NA,TRBV5-6,CASSWGRGNSPLHF,TGTGCCAGCAGCTGGGGACGGGGTAATTCACCCCTCCACTTT
TRBJ1-1,NA,TRBD1,TRBV15,CATSRDRWAYTEAFF,TGTGCCACCAGCCGGGACAGGTGGGCCTACACTGAAGCTTTCTTT
TRBJ2-1,NA,TRBD2,TRBV19,CASSIRLAGGYNEQFF,TGTGCCAGTAGTATAAGACTAGCGGGGGGGTACAATGAGCAGTTCTTC
TRBJ1-1,NA,NA,TRBV7-2,CASSWGNLNTEAFF,TGTGCCAGCAGCTGGGGAAACCTGAACACTGAAGCTTTCTTT
TRBJ1-6,once,NA,TRBV7-3,CASSPTVNSPLHF,TGTGCCAGCAGCCCAACAGTGAATTCACCCCTCCACTTT
TRBJ1-5,NA,NA,TRBV6-5,CASSYSTVYQPQHF,TGTGCCAGCAGTTACTCTACGGTCTATCAGCCCCAGCATTTT
TRBJ2-1,NA,NA,TRBV5-1,CASSFLDGPYNEQFF,TGCGCCAGCAGCTTTCTCGACGGGCCCTACAATGAGCAGTTCTTC
TRBJ1-1,NA,NA,TRBV10-1,CASSKRRENTEAFF,TGCGCCAGCAGTAAACGACGGGAGAACACTGAAGCTTTCTTT
TRBJ1-3,NA,NA,TRBV18,CASSPKPHSGNTIYF,TGTGCCAGCTCACCAAAGCCGCACTCTGGAAACACCATATATTTT
TRBJ1-3,NA,NA,TRBV5-1,CASSSGRGTGNTIYF,TGCGCCAGCAGCTCGGGGCGGGGGACTGGAAACACCATATATTTT
TRBJ2-7,NA,TRBD2,TRBV5-1,CASSAITGTSIGEQYF,TGCGCCAGCAGCGCCATTACCGGGACTAGTATTGGCGAGCAGTACTTC
TRBJ1-3,NA,NA,TRBV7-2,CASSTVSGSDTIYF,TGTGCCAGCAGCACAGTATCGGGGTCAGACACCATATATTTT
TRBJ2-5,NA,TRBD1,TRBV5-1,CASSSLGQGPETQYF,TGCGCCAGCAGCTCGCTGGGACAGGGTCCTGAGACCCAGTACTTC
TRBJ1-2,NA,NA,TRBV6-6,CASRPGKDFGYTF,TGTGCCAGCAGACCAGGGAAAGACTTCGGCTACACCTTC
TRBJ2-3,NA,NA,TRBV7-8,CASSWPRLSPTDTQYF,TGTGCCAGCAGCTGGCCCCGGCTAAGTCCCACAGATACGCAGTATTTT
TRBJ2-5,once,NA,TRBV5-5,CASSSPGRVQTQYF,TGTGCCAGCAGCTCGCCCGGCAGGGTCCAGACCCAGTACTTC
TRBJ1-1,NA,NA,TRBV19,CASITTRAMNTEAFF,TGTGCCAGTATTACGACGAGGGCTATGAACACTGAAGCTTTCTTT
TRBJ1-1,few,TRBD1,TRBV7-9,CASSILTGVGTEAFF,TGTGCCAGCAGCATCCTGACAGGGGTGGGGACTGAAGCTTTCTTT
TRBJ2-5,once,TRBD2,TRBV5-1,CASSSGTAAGETQYF,TGCGCCAGCAGCAGCGGGACCGCCGCGGGGGAGACCCAGTACTTC
TRBJ2-7,NA,NA,TRBV18,CASSPALGRYEQYF,TGTGCCAGCTCACCGGCCCTAGGGCGCTACGAGCAGTACTTC
TRBJ2-7,NA,TRBD1,TRBV5-1,CASSFQQGKVYEQYF,TGCGCCAGCAGCTTCCAACAGGGGAAAGTCTACGAGCAGTACTTC
TRBJ1-1,few,NA,TRBV12-2,CAPLEEGAFF,TGTGCCCCCTTGGAGGAGGGAGCTTTCTTT
TRBJ2-1,once,TRBD2,TRBV7-7,CASSLQSSGYNEQFF,TGTGCTAGCAGCTTACAGTCTAGCGGTTACAATGAGCAGTTCTTC
TRBJ2-3,NA,NA,TRBV11-3,CASGAGTTDTQYF,TGTGCCAGCGGGGCGGGTACCACAGATACGCAGTATTTT
TRBJ2-1,NA,NA,TRBV18,CASSLGRSSYNEQFF,TGTGCCAGCTCACTCGGACGGAGCTCCTACAATGAGCAGTTCTTC
TRBJ2-5,NA,TRBD1,TRBV5-8,CASSHGQVNYQETQYF,TGTGCCAGCAGCCATGGACAGGTTAACTACCAAGAGACCCAGTACTTC
TRBJ2-7,NA,NA,TRBV2,CASRDRDTSYEQYF,TGTGCCAGCAGGGACCGGGACACCTCCTACGAGCAGTACTTC
TRBJ2-3,NA,NA,TRBV14,CASSLGISTDTQYF,TGTGCCAGCAGCCTTGGGATCAGCACAGATACGCAGTATTTT
TRBJ1-3,once,NA,TRBV5-1,CASSLVSDSGNTIYF,TGCGCCAGCAGCTTGGTCTCAGACTCTGGAAACACCATATATTTT
TRBJ2-5,NA,NA,TRBV25-1,CASSEYRQQGFGETQYF,TGTGCCAGCAGTGAATATCGTCAACAGGGTTTTGGAGAGACCCAGTACTTC
TRBJ2-1,NA,TRBD2,TRBV5-4,CASSFGGGALYNEQFF,TGTGCCAGCAGCTTCGGCGGGGGGGCCCTCTACAATGAGCAGTTCTTC
TRBJ1-2,NA,NA,TRBV7-9,CASSRGGGYTF,TGTGCCAGCAGCCGGGGAGGAGGCTACACCTTC
TRBJ1-3,NA,NA,TRBV4-3,CASSQVSPRSTGRNTIYF,TGCGCCAGCAGCCAAGTGTCCCCCAGATCGACAGGCAGAAACACCATATATTTT
TRBJ1-5,NA,NA,TRBV19,CASSIGSGGNSNQPQHF,TGTGCCAGTAGTATAGGGTCGGGGGGAAATAGCAATCAGCCCCAGCATTTT
TRBJ2-5,NA,NA,TRBV7-8,CASSLPLGKETQYF,TGTGCCAGCAGCTTACCTCTCGGTAAAGAGACCCAGTACTTC
TRBJ2-1,NA,NA,TRBV25-1,CASSDSFWGEQFF,TGTGCCAGCAGTGATAGTTTTTGGGGTGAGCAGTTCTTC
TRBJ2-3,NA,NA,TRBV19,CASSITEDTQYF,TGTGCCAGTAGTATCACCGAAGATACGCAGTATTTT
TRBJ2-3,NA,TRBD2,TRBV10-3,CAISGTSGGTTTDTQYF,TGTGCCATCAGTGGGACTAGCGGGGGAACCACCACAGATACGCAGTATTTT
TRBJ1-6,NA,NA,TRBV19,CASSRDFRGSPLHF,TGTGCCAGTAGTAGAGATTTCAGGGGTTCACCCCTCCACTTT
TRBJ2-5,NA,NA,TRBV6-6,CASSFRDGQETQYF,TGTGCCAGCAGCTTCCGGGACGGCCAAGAGACCCAGTACTTC
TRBJ2-7,NA,NA,TRBV6-5,CASSLREGHYEQYF,TGTGCCAGCAGCCTTAGAGAAGGTCACTACGAGCAGTACTTC
TRBJ1-5,NA,TRBD1,TRBV30,CAWGSGGQGPQHF,TGTGCCTGGGGATCAGGGGGACAGGGGCCCCAGCATTTT
TRBJ1-2,NA,NA,TRBV25-1,CASSENSPGYTF,TGTGCCAGCAGTGAGAATTCGCCGGGCTACACCTTC
TRBJ2-1,NA,TRBD1,TRBV29-1,CSVSGTGSNEQFF,TGCAGCGTTTCCGGGACAGGGTCCAATGAGCAGTTCTTC
TRBJ2-7,NA,NA,TRBV10-1,CASSRLRAYEQYF,TGCGCCAGCAGTAGATTGAGAGCCTACGAGCAGTACTTC
TRBJ2-3,NA,TRBD2,TRBV4-2,CASSQPTSAADTQYF,TGTGCCAGCAGCCAGCCTACTAGCGCTGCAGATACGCAGTATTTT
TRBJ2-6,NA,NA,TRBV9,CASSVIHSGANVLTF,TGTGCCAGCAGCGTCATCCACTCTGGGGCCAACGTCCTGACTTTC
TRBJ1-5,NA,NA,TRBV6-1,CASMASLGEGQPQHF,TGTGCCAGCATGGCGTCCCTAGGGGAGGGTCAGCCCCAGCATTTT
TRBJ2-7,NA,NA,TRBV2,CASGILAASYEQYF,TGTGCCAGCGGGATCCTAGCTGCCTCCTACGAGCAGTACTTC